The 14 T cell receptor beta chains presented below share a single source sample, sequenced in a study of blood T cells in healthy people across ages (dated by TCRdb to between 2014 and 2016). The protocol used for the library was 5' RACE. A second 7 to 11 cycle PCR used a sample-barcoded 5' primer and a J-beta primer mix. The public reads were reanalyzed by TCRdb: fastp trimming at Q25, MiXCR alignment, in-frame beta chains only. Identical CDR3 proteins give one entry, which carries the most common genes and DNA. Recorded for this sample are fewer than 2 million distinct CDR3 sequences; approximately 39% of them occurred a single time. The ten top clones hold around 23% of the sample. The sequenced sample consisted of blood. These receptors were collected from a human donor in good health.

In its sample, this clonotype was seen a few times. CDR3 in DNA: TGTGCCAGCCTATACTTACAGGGGGCTGAAGCTTTCTTT. Translating gives CASLYLQGAEAFF. The rearrangement joins TRBV6-2 or TRBV6-3 to TRBJ1-1; 8 bases are shared with TRBD1. V gave up 8 bases and J gave up 6 bases; unmatched junction bases: 8. Germline CDR1 is MNHEY and CDR2 is SVGEGT. CDR3 length equals 13 residues.

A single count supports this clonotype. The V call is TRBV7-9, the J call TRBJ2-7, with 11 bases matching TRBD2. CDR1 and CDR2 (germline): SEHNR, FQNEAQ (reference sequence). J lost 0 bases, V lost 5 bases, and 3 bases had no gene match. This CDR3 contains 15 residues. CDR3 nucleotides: TGTGCCAGCAGCAAGGGACTAGCGGCCTCCTACGAGCAGTACTTC. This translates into CASSKGLAASYEQYF.

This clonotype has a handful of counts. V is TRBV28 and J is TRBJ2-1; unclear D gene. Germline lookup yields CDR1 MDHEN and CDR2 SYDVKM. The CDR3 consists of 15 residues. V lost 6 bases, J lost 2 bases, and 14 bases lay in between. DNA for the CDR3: TGTGCCAGCAGAGATTCGGACGTACCCTACAATGAGCAGTTCTTC. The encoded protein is CASRDSDVPYNEQFF.

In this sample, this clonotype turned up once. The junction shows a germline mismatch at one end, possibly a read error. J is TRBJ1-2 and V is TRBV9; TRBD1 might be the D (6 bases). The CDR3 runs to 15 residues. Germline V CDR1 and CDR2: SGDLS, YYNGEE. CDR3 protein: CASSVTGHPTYGYTF. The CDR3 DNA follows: TGTGCCAGTAGCGTGACGGGACATCCGACCTATGGCTACACCTTC.

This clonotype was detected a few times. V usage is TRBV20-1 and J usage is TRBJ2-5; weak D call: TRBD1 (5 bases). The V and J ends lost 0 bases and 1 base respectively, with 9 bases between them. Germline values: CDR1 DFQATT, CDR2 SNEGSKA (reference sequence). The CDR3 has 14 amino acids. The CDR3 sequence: CSARDRQGQETQYF. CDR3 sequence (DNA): TGCAGTGCTAGAGATCGCCAGGGCCAAGAGACCCAGTACTTC.

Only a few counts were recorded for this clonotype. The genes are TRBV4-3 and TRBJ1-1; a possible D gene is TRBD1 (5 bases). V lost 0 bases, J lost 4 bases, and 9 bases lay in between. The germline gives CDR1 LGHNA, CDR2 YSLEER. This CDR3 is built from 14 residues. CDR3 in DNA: TGCGCCAGCAGCCAAGAGAGGGGTAGCACTGAAGCTTTCTTT. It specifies CASSQERGSTEAFF.

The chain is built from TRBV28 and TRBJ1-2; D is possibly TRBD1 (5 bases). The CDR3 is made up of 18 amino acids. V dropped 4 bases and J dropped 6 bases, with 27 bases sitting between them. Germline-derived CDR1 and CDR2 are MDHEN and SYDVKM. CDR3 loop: CASSSIVWGTPEGDGYTF. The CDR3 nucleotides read TGTGCCAGCAGTTCCATCGTGTGGGGGACCCCCGAAGGGGATGGCTACACCTTC.

For the CDR3, the DNA is TGCAGTGCTAGAGATGAAGGGGATATGAACACTGAAGCTTTCTTT. Translating gives CSARDEGDMNTEAFF. The chain employs TRBV20-1 and TRBJ1-1; perhaps TRBD1 as D (5 bases). This CDR3 has 15 amino acids. Germline CDR1 and CDR2: DFQATT and SNEGSKA (reference sequence). Trimming stripped 0 bases from V and 0 bases from J, with 11 bases between.

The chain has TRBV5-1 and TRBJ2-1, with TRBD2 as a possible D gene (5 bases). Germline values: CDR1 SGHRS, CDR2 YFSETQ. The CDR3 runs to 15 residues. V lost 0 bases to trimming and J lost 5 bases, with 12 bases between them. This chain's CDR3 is CASSLVPGTNNEQFF. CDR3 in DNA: TGCGCCAGCAGCTTGGTTCCGGGAACCAACAATGAGCAGTTCTTC.

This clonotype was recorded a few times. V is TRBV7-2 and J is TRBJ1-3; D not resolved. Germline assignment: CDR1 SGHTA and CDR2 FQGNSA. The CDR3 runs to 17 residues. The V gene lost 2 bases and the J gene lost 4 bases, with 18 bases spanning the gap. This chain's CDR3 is CASSLYSGVGGGNTIYF. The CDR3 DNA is TGTGCCAGCAGCTTATATTCCGGGGTTGGTGGGGGAAACACCATATATTTT.

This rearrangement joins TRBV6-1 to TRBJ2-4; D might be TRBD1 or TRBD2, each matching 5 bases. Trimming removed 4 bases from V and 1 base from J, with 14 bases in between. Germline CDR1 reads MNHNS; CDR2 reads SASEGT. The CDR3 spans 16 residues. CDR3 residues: CASSVRDRLAKNIQYF. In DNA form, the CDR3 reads TGTGCCAGCAGTGTTCGGGACCGTCTGGCCAAAAACATTCAGTACTTC.

CDR3 DNA: TGCGCCAGCAGCTGGCCCCGCGGCGGGGTATCGTACGAGCAGTACTTC. Translation: CASSWPRGGVSYEQYF. This chain uses TRBV5-1 with TRBJ2-5; D may be TRBD2 (6 bases). Gene TRBJ2-7 matches the end of the DNA better, so the J call may be wrong. The germline V gene encodes CDR1 SGHRS and CDR2 YFSETQ. The CDR3 runs 16 residues.

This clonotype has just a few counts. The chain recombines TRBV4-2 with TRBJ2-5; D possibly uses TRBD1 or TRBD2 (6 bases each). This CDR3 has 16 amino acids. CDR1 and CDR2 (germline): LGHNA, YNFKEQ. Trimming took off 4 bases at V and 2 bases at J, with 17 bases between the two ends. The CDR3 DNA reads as TGTGCCAGCAGCCCTATGAGAGGGGGGACGCAAGAGACCCAGTACTTC. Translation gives CASSPMRGGTQETQYF.

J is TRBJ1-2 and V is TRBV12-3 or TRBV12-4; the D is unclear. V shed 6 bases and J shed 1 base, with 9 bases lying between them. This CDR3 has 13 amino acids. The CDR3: CASSRPDNYGYTF. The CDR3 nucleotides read TGTGCCAGCAGCCGTCCGGATAACTATGGCTACACCTTC.